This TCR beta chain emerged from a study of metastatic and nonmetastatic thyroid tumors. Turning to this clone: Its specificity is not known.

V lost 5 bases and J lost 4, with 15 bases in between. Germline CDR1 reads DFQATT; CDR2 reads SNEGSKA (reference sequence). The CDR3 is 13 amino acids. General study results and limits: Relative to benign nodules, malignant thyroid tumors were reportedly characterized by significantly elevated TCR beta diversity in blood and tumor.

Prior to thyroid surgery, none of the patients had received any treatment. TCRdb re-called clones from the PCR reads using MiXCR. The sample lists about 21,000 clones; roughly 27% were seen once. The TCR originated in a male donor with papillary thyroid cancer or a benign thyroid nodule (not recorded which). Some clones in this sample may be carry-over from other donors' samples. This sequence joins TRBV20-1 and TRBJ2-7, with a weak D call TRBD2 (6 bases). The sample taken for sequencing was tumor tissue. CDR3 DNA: TGCAGTGCTCGGGGGAGCCGGGATTACGAGCAGTACTTC. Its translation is CSARGSRDYEQYF.